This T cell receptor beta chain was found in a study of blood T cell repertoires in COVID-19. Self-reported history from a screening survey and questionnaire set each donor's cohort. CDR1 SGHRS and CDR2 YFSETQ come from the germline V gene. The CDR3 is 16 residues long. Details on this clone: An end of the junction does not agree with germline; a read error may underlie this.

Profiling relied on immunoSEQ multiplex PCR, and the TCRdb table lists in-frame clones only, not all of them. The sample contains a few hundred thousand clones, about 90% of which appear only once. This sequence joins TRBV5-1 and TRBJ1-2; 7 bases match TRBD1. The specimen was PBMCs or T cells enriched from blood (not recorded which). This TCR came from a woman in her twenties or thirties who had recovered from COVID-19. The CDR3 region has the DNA TGCGCCAGCAGCTCGAACAAACAGGGGACAAACTATGACTACACCTTC. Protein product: CASSSNKQGTNYDYTF.